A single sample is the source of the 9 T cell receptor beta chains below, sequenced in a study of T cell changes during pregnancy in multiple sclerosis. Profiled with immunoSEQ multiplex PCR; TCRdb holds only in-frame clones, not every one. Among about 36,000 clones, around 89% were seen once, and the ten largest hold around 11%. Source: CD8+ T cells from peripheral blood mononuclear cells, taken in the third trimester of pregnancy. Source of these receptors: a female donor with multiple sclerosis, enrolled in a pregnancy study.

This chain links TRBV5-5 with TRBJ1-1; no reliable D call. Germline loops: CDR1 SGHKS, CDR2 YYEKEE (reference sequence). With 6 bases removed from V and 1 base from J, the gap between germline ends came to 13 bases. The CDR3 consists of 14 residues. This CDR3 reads CASTNEWANTEAFF. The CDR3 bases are TGTGCCAGCACCAATGAGTGGGCGAACACTGAAGCTTTCTTT.

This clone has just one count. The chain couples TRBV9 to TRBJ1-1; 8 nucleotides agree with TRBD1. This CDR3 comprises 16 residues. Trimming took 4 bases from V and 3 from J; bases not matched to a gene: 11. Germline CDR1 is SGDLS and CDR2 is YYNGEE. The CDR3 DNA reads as TGTGCCAGCAGCTTAGACGACAGGGGAGGGGACACTGAAGCTTTCTTT. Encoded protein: CASSLDDRGGDTEAFF.

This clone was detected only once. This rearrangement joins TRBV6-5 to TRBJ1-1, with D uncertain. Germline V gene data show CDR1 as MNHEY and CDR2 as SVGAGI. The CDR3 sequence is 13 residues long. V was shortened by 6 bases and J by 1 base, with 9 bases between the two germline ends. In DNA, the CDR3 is TGTGCCAGCAGCCCCAACAGGAACACTGAAGCTTTCTTT. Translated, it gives CASSPNRNTEAFF.

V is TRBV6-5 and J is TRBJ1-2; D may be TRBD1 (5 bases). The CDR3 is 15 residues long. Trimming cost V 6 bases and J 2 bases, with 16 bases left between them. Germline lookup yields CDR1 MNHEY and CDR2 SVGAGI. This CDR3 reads CASRFTWGENYGYTF. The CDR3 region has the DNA TGTGCCAGCAGATTTACTTGGGGGGAAAACTATGGCTACACCTTC.

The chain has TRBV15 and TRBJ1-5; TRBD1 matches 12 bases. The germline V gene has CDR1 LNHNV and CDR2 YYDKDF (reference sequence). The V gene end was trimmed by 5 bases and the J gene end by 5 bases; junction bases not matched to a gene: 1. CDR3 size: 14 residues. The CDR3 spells CATSGTGGHQPQHF. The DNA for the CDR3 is TGTGCCACCAGCGGGACAGGGGGCCATCAGCCCCAGCATTTT.

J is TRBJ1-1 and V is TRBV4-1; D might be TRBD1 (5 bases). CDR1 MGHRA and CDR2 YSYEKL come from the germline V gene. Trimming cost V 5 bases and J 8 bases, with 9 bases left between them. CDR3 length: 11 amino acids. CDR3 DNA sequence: TGCGCCAGCAGCGAGCACAGGGAAGCTTTCTTT. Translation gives CASSEHREAFF.

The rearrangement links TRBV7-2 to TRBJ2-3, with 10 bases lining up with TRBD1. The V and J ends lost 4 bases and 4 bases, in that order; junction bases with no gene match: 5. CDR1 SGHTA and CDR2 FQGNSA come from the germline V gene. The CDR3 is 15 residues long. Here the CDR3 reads CASSSTGGAADTQYF. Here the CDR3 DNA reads TGTGCCAGCAGCTCGACAGGGGGCGCAGCAGATACGCAGTATTTT.

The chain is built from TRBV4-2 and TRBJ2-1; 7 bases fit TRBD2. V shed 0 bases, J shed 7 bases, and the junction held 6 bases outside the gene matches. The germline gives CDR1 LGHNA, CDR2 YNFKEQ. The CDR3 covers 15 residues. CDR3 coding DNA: TGTGCCAGCAGCCAAGAGGGCGGGGGAGGGAATGAGCAGTTCTTC. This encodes CASSQEGGGGNEQFF.

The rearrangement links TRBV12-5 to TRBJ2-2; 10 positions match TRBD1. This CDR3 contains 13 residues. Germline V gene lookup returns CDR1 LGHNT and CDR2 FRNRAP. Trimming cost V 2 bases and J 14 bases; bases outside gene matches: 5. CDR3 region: CASGLTTGGGLFF. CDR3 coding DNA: TGTGCTAGTGGTTTGACGACAGGGGGCGGACTGTTTTTT.